This TCR beta chain was identified in a study of T cell responses to AZD1222 COVID-19 vaccine. Study results and limitations: Of spike-specific TCRs, nearly half reportedly target regions left unmutated in variants. In a largely white British group with more females than males, clonal diversity was possibly underestimated. No day 14 peak samples; only post-peak repertoires were characterized. Only 5 or 6 people who got AZD1222 tested seropositive at baseline.

Sequencing was performed with immunoSEQ multiplex PCR; in TCRdb, only in-frame clones are kept and a portion is missing. Of about 140,000 clones in the sample, 92% are singletons; the top ten hold approximately 4.3%. This clone was detected once. Its antigen is not identified. The CDR3 has 17 amino acids. The germline CDR1 and CDR2 sequences are KGHSH and LQKENI. V lost 6 bases to trimming and J lost 4 bases; unmatched junction nucleotides: 8. The receptor comes from an adult who received the AZD1222 COVID-19 vaccine. The material was peripheral blood, obtained 28 days after the second AZD1222 dose. The J gene is TRBJ2-3, the V gene TRBV18, with TRBD2 identical over 15 bases. CDR3 region: CASSSGTSGRTSDTQYF. The CDR3, as DNA: TGTGCCAGCTCGTCCGGGACTAGCGGGAGGACGTCAGATACGCAGTATTTT.